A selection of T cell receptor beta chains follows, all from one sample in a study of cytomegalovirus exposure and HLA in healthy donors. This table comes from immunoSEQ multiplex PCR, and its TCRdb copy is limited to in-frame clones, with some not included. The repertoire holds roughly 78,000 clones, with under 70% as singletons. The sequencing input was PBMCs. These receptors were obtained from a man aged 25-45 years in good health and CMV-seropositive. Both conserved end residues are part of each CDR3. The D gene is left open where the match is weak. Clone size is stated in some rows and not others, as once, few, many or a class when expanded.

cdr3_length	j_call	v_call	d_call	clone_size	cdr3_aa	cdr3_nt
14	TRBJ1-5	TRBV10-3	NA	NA	CAISDRGAGQPQHF	TGTGCCATCAGTGACAGGGGTGCGGGTCAGCCCCAGCATTTT
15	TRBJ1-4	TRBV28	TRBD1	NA	CASSPGGRGLGKLFF	TGTGCCAGCAGTCCAGGGGGGAGAGGCTTAGGGAAACTGTTTTTT
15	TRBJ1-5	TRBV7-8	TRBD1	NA	CASSLNRGGMQPQHF	TGTGCCAGCAGCTTAAACAGGGGGGGGATGCAGCCCCAGCATTTT
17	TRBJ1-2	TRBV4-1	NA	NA	CASSQEDGGITGYGYTF	TGCGCCAGCAGCCAAGAGGACGGGGGGATAACGGGCTATGGCTACACCTTC
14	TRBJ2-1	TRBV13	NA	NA	CASSNGEGVSEQFF	TGTGCCAGCAGCAATGGGGAGGGGGTCAGTGAGCAGTTCTTC
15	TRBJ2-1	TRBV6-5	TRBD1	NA	CATSTWDRPINEQFF	TGTGCCACATCGACCTGGGACAGGCCTATCAATGAGCAGTTCTTC
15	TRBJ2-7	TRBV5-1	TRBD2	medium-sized	CASSAVAGEGYEQYF	TGCGCCAGCAGCGCCGTCGCGGGGGAGGGCTACGAGCAGTACTTC
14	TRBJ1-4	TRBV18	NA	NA	CASSEGLRNEKLFF	TGTGCCAGCTCAGAGGGACTGAGGAATGAAAAACTGTTTTTT
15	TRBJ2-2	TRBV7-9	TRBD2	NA	CASSLYFGGAGELFF	TGTGCCAGCAGCTTATACTTCGGGGGGGCCGGGGAGCTGTTTTTT
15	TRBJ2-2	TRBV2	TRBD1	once	CASSGQGAHGGELFF	TGTGCCAGCAGTGGACAGGGGGCGCACGGCGGGGAGCTGTTTTTT
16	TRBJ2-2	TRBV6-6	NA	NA	CASSYSAGHNTGELFF	TGTGCCAGCAGTTACTCGGCTGGACACAACACCGGGGAGCTGTTTTTT
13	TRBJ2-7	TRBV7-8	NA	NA	CASSRQALYEQYF	TGTGCCAGCAGCAGACAGGCTCTGTACGAGCAGTACTTC
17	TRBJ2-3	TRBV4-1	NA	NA	CASSQDLTAQGPDTQYF	TGCGCCAGCAGCCAAGATCTTACAGCCCAGGGTCCAGATACGCAGTATTTT
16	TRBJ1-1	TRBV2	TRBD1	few	CASSPQTGGSGTEAFF	TGTGCCAGCAGTCCTCAGACAGGGGGCAGTGGCACTGAAGCTTTCTTT
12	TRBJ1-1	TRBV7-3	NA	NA	CASSSSWDSAFF	TGTGCCAGCAGCTCGTCCTGGGACTCCGCTTTCTTT
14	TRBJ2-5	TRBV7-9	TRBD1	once	CASSLATGVETQYF	TGTGCCAGCAGCTTGGCCACAGGGGTGGAGACCCAGTACTTC
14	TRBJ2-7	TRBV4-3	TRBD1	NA	CASSPGTGTYEQYF	TGCGCCAGCAGCCCTGGGACAGGGACCTACGAGCAGTACTTC
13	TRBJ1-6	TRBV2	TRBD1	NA	CASRAGGNSPLHF	TGTGCCAGCAGAGCAGGGGGTAATTCACCCCTCCACTTT
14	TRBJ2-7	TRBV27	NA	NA	CASRFRATSYEQYF	TGTGCCAGCAGGTTCCGGGCCACTAGCTACGAGCAGTACTTC
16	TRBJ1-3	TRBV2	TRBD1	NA	CASSEHGTVGGNTIYF	TGTGCCAGCAGCGAACACGGGACAGTGGGAGGAAACACCATATATTTT
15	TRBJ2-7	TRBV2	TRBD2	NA	CASRSGLAGFYEQYF	TGTGCCAGCAGGTCCGGACTAGCGGGTTTCTACGAGCAGTACTTC
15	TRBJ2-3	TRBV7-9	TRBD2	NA	CASSPSGGFTDTQYF	TGTGCCAGCAGCCCTAGCGGGGGGTTCACGGATACGCAGTATTTT
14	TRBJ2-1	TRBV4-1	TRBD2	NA	CASSNQRERNEQFF	TGCGCCAGCAGTAATCAGCGGGAGAGGAATGAGCAGTTCTTC
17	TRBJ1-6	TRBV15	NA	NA	CATSRDHRAGGGSPLHF	TGTGCCACCAGCAGAGATCACCGGGCGGGGGGCGGCTCACCCCTCCACTTT
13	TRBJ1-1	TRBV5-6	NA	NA	CASSLTVNTEAFF	TGTGCCAGCAGCTTAACGGTGAACACTGAAGCTTTCTTT
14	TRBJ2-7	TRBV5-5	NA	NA	CASSLVAGTYEQYF	TGTGCCAGCAGCTTGGTAGCCGGAACCTACGAGCAGTACTTC
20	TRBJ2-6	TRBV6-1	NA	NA	CASSEALPTRVPSGANVLTF	TGTGCCAGCAGTGAAGCGCTTCCGACCAGGGTTCCGTCTGGGGCCAACGTCCTGACTTTC
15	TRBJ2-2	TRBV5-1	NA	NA	CASSQTDPNTGELFF	TGCGCCAGCAGCCAGACAGACCCGAACACCGGGGAGCTGTTTTTT
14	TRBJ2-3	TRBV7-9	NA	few	CASSLDSETDTQYF	TGTGCCAGCAGCTTAGATAGTGAGACAGATACGCAGTATTTT
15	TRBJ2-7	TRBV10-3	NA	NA	CAISEGLRTSYEQYF	TGTGCCATCAGTGAGGGACTTCGGACGTCCTACGAGCAGTACTTC
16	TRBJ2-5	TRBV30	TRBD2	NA	CAWSVIAGRGIETQYF	TGTGCCTGGAGTGTTATAGCGGGGAGAGGAATAGAGACCCAGTACTTC
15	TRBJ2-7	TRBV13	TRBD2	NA	CASSLGLAETYEQYF	TGTGCCAGCAGCCTCGGACTAGCGGAGACCTACGAGCAGTACTTC
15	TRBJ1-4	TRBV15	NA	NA	CATSSLGQINEKLFF	TGTGCCACCAGCAGCTTGGGACAAATTAATGAAAAACTGTTTTTT
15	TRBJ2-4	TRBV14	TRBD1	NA	CASSQTGGSKNIQYF	TGTGCCAGCAGCCAAACAGGGGGCAGCAAAAACATTCAGTACTTC
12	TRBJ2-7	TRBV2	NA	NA	CATSVTLGEQYF	TGTGCCACCTCAGTGACATTAGGCGAGCAGTACTTC
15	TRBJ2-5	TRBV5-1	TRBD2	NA	CASSLVLAGEETQYF	TGCGCCAGCAGCTTGGTATTAGCGGGGGAAGAGACCCAGTACTTC
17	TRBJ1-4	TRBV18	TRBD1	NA	CASSPGTGTGINEKLFF	TGTGCCAGCTCACCAGGAACCGGGACAGGGATCAATGAAAAACTGTTTTTT
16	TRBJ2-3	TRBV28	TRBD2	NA	CASSLTSGTSTDTQYF	TGTGCCAGCAGTTTAACTAGCGGGACGTCCACAGATACGCAGTATTTT
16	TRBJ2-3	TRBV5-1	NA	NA	CASSYRSFGGTDTQYF	TGCGCCAGCAGCTACCGCTCCTTCGGGGGCACAGATACGCAGTATTTT
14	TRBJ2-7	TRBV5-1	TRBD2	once	CASSFSGGEDEQYF	TGCGCCAGCAGCTTTAGCGGGGGCGAGGACGAGCAGTACTTC
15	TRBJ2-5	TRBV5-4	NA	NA	CASSFDIINQETQYF	TGTGCCAGCAGCTTCGACATTATAAACCAAGAGACCCAGTACTTC
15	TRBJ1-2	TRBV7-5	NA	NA	CARSLASLRRYGYTF	TGTGCCAGAAGCTTAGCCTCATTGCGGCGCTATGGCTACACCTTC
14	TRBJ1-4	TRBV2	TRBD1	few	CASRTGQGNEKLFF	TGTGCCAGCAGGACGGGACAGGGAAACGAAAAACTGTTTTTT
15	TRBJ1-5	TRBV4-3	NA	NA	CASSQDYRVNQPQHF	TGCGCCAGCAGCCAAGATTACAGGGTCAATCAGCCCCAGCATTTT
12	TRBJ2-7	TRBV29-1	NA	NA	CSVEKDSYEQYF	TGCAGCGTGGAAAAGGACAGCTACGAGCAGTACTTC
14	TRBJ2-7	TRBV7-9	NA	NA	CASSTRQHSYEQYF	TGTGCCAGCAGCACGAGACAGCACTCCTACGAGCAGTACTTC
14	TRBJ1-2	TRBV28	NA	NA	CASKGQSEGYGYTF	TGTGCCAGCAAAGGACAATCAGAAGGCTATGGCTACACCTTC
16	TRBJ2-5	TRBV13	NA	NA	CASGKLGQGNQETQYF	TGTGCCAGCGGAAAATTGGGGCAGGGGAACCAAGAGACCCAGTACTTC
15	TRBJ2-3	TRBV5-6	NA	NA	CASSLVTGPSDTQYF	TGTGCCAGCAGCTTAGTAACAGGCCCCTCAGATACGCAGTATTTT
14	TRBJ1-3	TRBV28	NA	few	CASIPSGGGNTIYF	TGTGCCAGCATCCCATCTGGGGGCGGAAACACCATATATTTT
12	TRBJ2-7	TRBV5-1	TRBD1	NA	CASRQGTYEQYF	TGCGCCTCCCGACAGGGGACTTACGAGCAGTACTTC
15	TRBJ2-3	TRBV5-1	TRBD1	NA	CASRSPRDSSDTQYF	TGCGCCAGCAGAAGCCCCCGGGACAGCAGTGATACGCAGTATTTT
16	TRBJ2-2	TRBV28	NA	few	CASSPQVLPGRWELFF	TGTGCCAGCAGTCCGCAGGTGTTACCTGGTCGGTGGGAGCTGTTTTTT
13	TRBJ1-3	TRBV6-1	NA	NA	CASSEALGNTIYF	TGTGCCAGCAGTGAAGCCCTCGGAAACACCATATATTTT